This T cell receptor (beta chain) was observed in a study of cytomegalovirus exposure and HLA in healthy donors. Overall study findings and caveats: A later analysis appeared to link common viral pathogens to several of the most significant clusters. Earlier analysis found most TCR beta V segments productive about 87% or about 30% of the time. After further analysis at a later stage, 15,000 to 20,000 TCR beta sequences were associated with HLA alleles at 0.05 false discovery rate.

Trimming took 4 bases from V and 2 from J; bases not matched to a gene: 13. From germline, CDR1 is SGDLS and CDR2 YYNGEE. The CDR3 consists of 18 residues. As concerns this clone: Its specificity is not known.

Primers included in the PCR were 60 Vbeta and 13 Jbeta primers. As processed by the authors: There were around 80 million unique TCR beta chains by a later count, and around 10 million of them were shared. The protocol was immunoSEQ multiplex PCR, while the TCRdb copy is restricted to in-frame clones and leaves out a portion. D and trimming come from the DNA, and the V and J calls and clone size come from that table. The sample shows nearly 300,000 clones, more than 80% of them seen only once. The sequence derives from a man aged 40-50 years in good health and CMV-seropositive. The chain carries TRBV9 and TRBJ2-2, with 8 bases matching TRBD1. The sequenced sample was PBMCs. The CDR3 nucleotides are TGTGCCAGCAGCCCCCGGGGGTCAGGGGGCTTCAACACCGGGGAGCTGTTTTTT. Protein product: CASSPRGSGGFNTGELFF. Based on the CDR3 plus reference TRBV9 and TRBJ2-2, the full variable domain is DSGVTQTPKHLITATGQRVTLRCSPRSGDLSVYWYQQSLDQGLQFLIQYYNGEERAKGNILERFSAQQFPDLHSELNLSSLELGDSALYFCASSPRGSGGFNTGELFFGEGSRLTVL.